The sequence of this T cell receptor beta chain was determined in a study of breast tumors, draining lymph nodes, adjacent tissues. Samples came from axillary lymph nodes draining the breast cancer. V lost 5 bases to trimming and J lost 2 bases; unmatched junction nucleotides: 9. The CDR3 sequence is 16 residues long. Germline V gene data show CDR1 as SEHNR and CDR2 as FQNEAQ (reference sequence). From the multiplex PCR reads, TCRdb called clonotypes with MiXCR, one entry per CDR3 protein. The sample consists of under 150,000 distinct CDR3 sequences, 20% to 25% of them appearing once. This sequence originates from a female donor with breast cancer. Some clones in this sample may be carry-over from other donors' samples. The sample was axillary lymph node tissue. This chain links TRBV7-9 with TRBJ2-5, with 9 bases lining up with TRBD1. In DNA, the CDR3 is TGTGCCAGCAGCGCCGGGACAGGGAGGGGGCAAGAGACCCAGTACTTC. It is translated as CASSAGTGRGQETQYF.